This T cell receptor beta chain was identified during a study of cytomegalovirus exposure and HLA in healthy donors. The study ran its PCR with 60 Vbeta and 13 Jbeta primers. Using immunoSEQ multiplex PCR, the repertoire was profiled, and TCRdb retains in-frame clones only, with some absent. Altogether 100,000 to 150,000 clones are present, roughly 74% being singletons, with the ten largest covering less than 5%. This CDR3 is built from 16 residues. Germline assignment: CDR1 SGHTA and CDR2 FQGNSA. The V end was cut by 5 bases, the J end by 3 bases, with 17 bases between. The sequence was collected from a woman between 50 and 59 years old in good health and CMV-seropositive. Sequenced: PBMCs. This chain joins TRBV7-2 and TRBJ1-5; D ambiguous. The CDR3 DNA reads as TGTGCCAGCAGCACAAACCACGGAGCCCTCAATCAGCCCCAGCATTTT. Translating gives CASSTNHGALNQPQHF.